Shown below are 24 T cell receptor beta chains from a single sample sequenced in a study of cytomegalovirus exposure and HLA in healthy donors. The PCR ran on 60 Vbeta and 13 Jbeta primers. Sequenced by immunoSEQ multiplex PCR; TCRdb stores in-frame clones only, minus some. Counted here are some 200,000 clones, 82% occurring once; the ten biggest clones make up about 2.5%. The sequenced sample consisted of PBMCs. The receptors were sampled from a woman between 40 and 55 years old in good health and CMV-seronegative.

The chain links TRBV5-1 to TRBJ2-5, with 7 positions matching TRBD2. The CDR3 contains 13 residues. The junction had 2 bases not matched to a gene; V was cut back by 4 bases and J by 2 bases. From germline, CDR1 is SGHRS and CDR2 YFSETQ. The CDR3 sequence is CASSGGEQETQYF. The CDR3 DNA reads as TGCGCCAGCAGCGGGGGGGAACAAGAGACCCAGTACTTC.

J is TRBJ2-3 and V is TRBV29-1; D is possibly TRBD1 (5 bases). CDR3 size: 14 residues. Per the germline V gene, CDR1 is SQVTM and CDR2 is ANQGSEA. V was pared by 4 bases and J by 0 bases, with 11 bases between. The CDR3 DNA reads as TGCAGCGTTGGGATCGGACATAGCACAGATACGCAGTATTTT. Translating it yields CSVGIGHSTDTQYF.

The chain is built from TRBV9 and TRBJ2-5, with 8 nucleotides matching TRBD1. J was trimmed by 5 bases and V by 1 base; bases with no gene match: 4. The CDR3 consists of 14 residues. From germline, CDR1 is SGDLS and CDR2 YYNGEE. This CDR3 is CASSVQGAGETQYF. The CDR3 DNA reads as TGTGCCAGCAGCGTACAGGGGGCGGGGGAGACCCAGTACTTC.

This chain links TRBV10-3 with TRBJ1-1, with TRBD1 matching 8 bases. V shed 2 bases, J shed 0 bases, and the junction held 8 bases outside the gene matches. Germline V gene data show CDR1 as ENHRY and CDR2 as SYGVKD. The CDR3 is made up of 17 amino acids. This CDR3 reads CAISERDRYYMNTEAFF. DNA for the CDR3: TGTGCCATCAGTGAGCGGGACAGGTACTACATGAACACTGAAGCTTTCTTT.

V gene TRBV7-2 combines with J gene TRBJ2-7, with 8 bases fitting TRBD2. V was clipped by 5 bases and J by 1 base; unmatched bases: 16. From germline, CDR1 is SGHTA and CDR2 FQGNSA. The CDR3 has 18 residues. The CDR3 loop reads CASSPPFILTSVSYEQYF. The DNA of the CDR3 is TGTGCCAGCAGCCCACCCTTTATCCTGACTAGCGTATCCTACGAGCAGTACTTC.

This clone showed up just once. The CDR3 sequence: CASSSGGSSGNTIYF. The CDR3 DNA follows: TGCGCCAGCAGCTCAGGGGGAAGCTCTGGAAACACCATATATTTT. The genes are TRBV5-1 and TRBJ1-3; 7 bases are shared with TRBD1. Trimming took 3 bases from V and 0 from J; bases not matched to a gene: 3. This CDR3 has 15 amino acids. Germline V gives CDR1 SGHRS, CDR2 YFSETQ.

The gene calls are TRBV5-4 and TRBJ1-2; perhaps TRBD1 as D (5 bases). Trimming cost V 4 bases and J 3 bases, with 22 bases left between them. CDR1 and CDR2 (germline): SGHNT, YYREEE (reference sequence). This CDR3 comprises 17 residues. The CDR3 reads CASSRGGGTLEYYGYTF. CDR3 in DNA: TGTGCCAGCAGCCGCGGGGGGGGGACCCTGGAATACTATGGCTACACCTTC.

The chain links TRBV15 to TRBJ2-7; TRBD2 aligns across 8 bases. This CDR3 has 16 residues. The trim removed 3 bases at V and 4 bases at J, leaving 11 bases unmatched. The germline V gene encodes CDR1 LNHNV and CDR2 YYDKDF (reference sequence). CDR3 sequence (DNA): TGTGCCACCAGCAGGGAAGACAGCGGGAGAAAGTACGAGCAGTACTTC. Translated: CATSREDSGRKYEQYF.

This clone was seen a handful of times. The rearrangement joins TRBV5-1 to TRBJ2-4; 7 bases line up with TRBD1. This CDR3 is built from 16 residues. V lost 4 bases, J lost 0 bases, and 7 bases stayed unmatched. Germline lookup yields CDR1 SGHRS and CDR2 YFSETQ. The CDR3 sequence is CASSKDRELAKNIQYF. The CDR3 coding sequence is TGCGCCAGCAGCAAAGACAGGGAACTAGCCAAAAACATTCAGTACTTC.

This clone appeared once. V usage is TRBV19 and J usage is TRBJ1-1; possibly TRBD1 for D (6 bases). Germline V gene sequence: CDR1 LNHDA, CDR2 SQIVND (reference sequence). The CDR3 contains 13 residues. Deletions cut 7 bases from V and 4 bases from J, with 13 bases between. The CDR3 here is CASTPGVGTEAFF. As DNA, the CDR3 is TGTGCCAGTACTCCAGGGGTGGGCACTGAAGCTTTCTTT.

The V gene is TRBV9, the J gene TRBJ2-7, with 8 bases matching TRBD2. V was clipped by 4 bases and J by 1 base; unmatched bases: 7. The CDR3 contains 15 residues. Germline V gene sequence: CDR1 SGDLS, CDR2 YYNGEE. The CDR3 loop is CASSSGGEQSYEQYF. The CDR3 nucleotides are TGTGCCAGCAGCTCCGGGGGGGAGCAATCCTACGAGCAGTACTTC. The variable domain in full, completed from reference TRBV9 and TRBJ2-7, reads DSGVTQTPKHLITATGQRVTLRCSPRSGDLSVYWYQQSLDQGLQFLIQYYNGEERAKGNILERFSAQQFPDLHSELNLSSLELGDSALYFCASSSGGEQSYEQYFGPGTRLTVT.

The rearrangement joins TRBV2 to TRBJ2-1; D is ambiguous. Germline V gene lookup returns CDR1 SNHLY and CDR2 FYNNEI. The CDR3 extends over 11 amino acids. The germline V and J ends were trimmed by 6 bases and 6 bases, with 6 bases remaining between them. The CDR3 reads CASRYINEQFF. In DNA, the CDR3 is TGTGCCAGCAGGTATATCAATGAGCAGTTCTTC.

This clone was found a few times. The chain employs TRBV27 and TRBJ2-7; D might be TRBD2 (7 bases). This CDR3 contains 11 residues. V was cut by 8 bases and J by 5 bases, with 10 bases left in between. CDR1 and CDR2 (germline): MNHEY, SMNVEV (reference sequence). CDR3: CASWGGDEQYF. The CDR3 DNA follows: TGTGCCAGCTGGGGGGGCGACGAGCAGTACTTC.

The V and J genes are TRBV9 and TRBJ1-2, with unresolved D. This CDR3 is built from 15 residues. CDR1 is SGDLS, CDR2 YYNGEE, per germline. Trimming cost V 4 bases and J 4 bases, with 17 bases left between them. The CDR3 protein is CASSTPGKGSYGYTF. The CDR3 region has the DNA TGTGCCAGCAGCACCCCGGGAAAGGGCAGCTATGGCTACACCTTC.

This chain connects TRBV30 to TRBJ2-4, with D unresolved. The CDR3 totals 14 residues. V dropped 5 bases and J dropped 7 bases, with 18 bases sitting between them. Germline V gives CDR1 GTSNPN, CDR2 SVGIG (reference sequence). This chain's CDR3 is CAWSISATGNIQYF. CDR3 sequence (DNA): TGTGCCTGGTCTATTTCGGCGACTGGGAACATTCAGTACTTC.

There are a few counts of this clone. This rearrangement joins TRBV30 to TRBJ2-1; D is unresolved. This CDR3 has 12 amino acids. Looked up from germline, CDR1 is GTSNPN and CDR2 is SVGIG (reference sequence). Trimming removed 3 bases at V and 8 bases at J, with 11 bases between. The CDR3 coding sequence is TGTGCCTGGAGGGGCCCACGCGATGAGCAGTTCTTC. Translation: CAWRGPRDEQFF.

In this sample, this clone turned up once. The chain is built from TRBV7-2 and TRBJ2-7; 10 bases are a match to TRBD2. Germline V gives CDR1 SGHTA, CDR2 FQGNSA. Trimming at V came to 5 bases and at J to 4 bases, leaving 11 bases not matched to a gene. The CDR3 has 16 amino acids. The CDR3 DNA reads TGTGCCAGCAGCCCAAAAGCGGGAGGGACAATTTACGAGCAGTACTTC. This gives the protein CASSPKAGGTIYEQYF.

This clone was recorded a few times. The V and J genes are TRBV23-1 and TRBJ1-2; 8 bases fit TRBD1. TRBV23-1 is filed as an ORF, its function uncertain. J was trimmed by 5 bases and V by 8 bases; bases with no gene match: 19. The CDR3 runs to 17 residues. For the CDR3, the DNA is TGCGCCAGCGGCGACTTGACAGGGGAAAGGGGAGGGTATGGCTACACCTTC. This translates into CASGDLTGERGGYGYTF.

In this sample, this clone turned up a few times. The V and J genes are TRBV7-9 and TRBJ2-7, with a weak D call TRBD2 (8 bases). The V gene's germline CDR1 is SEHNR and CDR2 FQNEAQ (reference sequence). This CDR3 has 18 amino acids. The V end was cut by 0 bases, the J end by 2 bases, with 20 bases between. CDR3 region: CASSLAPGGPSGPYEQYF. CDR3 coding DNA: TGTGCCAGCAGCTTAGCACCAGGGGGTCCTAGCGGGCCCTACGAGCAGTACTTC.

The rearrangement links TRBV4-2 to TRBJ2-7; 8 bases are a match to TRBD2. Germline V gene data show CDR1 as LGHNA and CDR2 as YNFKEQ. This CDR3 has 14 amino acids. With V trimmed by 6 bases and J by 2 bases, 6 bases remained unmatched. The CDR3 loop is CASRDQRGPYEQYF. In nucleotides, the CDR3 is TGTGCCAGCAGGGACCAGCGGGGGCCCTACGAGCAGTACTTC.

The chain links TRBV2 to TRBJ2-2; TRBD1 matches 7 bases. The CDR3 is made up of 16 amino acids. With 4 bases clipped from V and 5 bases from J, the junction kept 10 bases outside the gene matches. CDR1 and CDR2 (germline): SNHLY, FYNNEI. The CDR3 is CASSGTGTVGTGELFF. CDR3 in DNA: TGTGCCAGCAGTGGAACCGGGACAGTGGGAACCGGGGAGCTGTTTTTT.

This rearrangement joins TRBV18 to TRBJ1-1; D uncertain. Trimming removed 2 bases from V and 1 base from J, with 8 bases in between. The germline V gene has CDR1 KGHSH and CDR2 LQKENI. This CDR3 is built from 14 residues. The CDR3 loop reads CASSPFQANTEAFF. The CDR3 region has the DNA TGTGCCAGCTCACCATTTCAAGCGAACACTGAAGCTTTCTTT.

For this clone: A junction end diverges from the germline sequence, so it may reflect a read error. The chain carries TRBV19 and TRBJ2-1; 12 bases map to TRBD2. Germline assignment: CDR1 LNHDA and CDR2 SQIVND (reference sequence). The CDR3 is 17 amino acids. The DNA for the CDR3 is TGTGCCAGTAGTATGGGCCTCGGACTAGCGGGGAACAATGAGCAATTCTTC. It encodes CASSMGLGLAGNNEQFF.

This sequence joins TRBV7-9 and TRBJ1-2; TRBD1 agrees at 9 bases. This CDR3 contains 19 residues. V lost 4 bases, J lost 4 bases, and 19 bases stayed unmatched. Germline V lookup: CDR1 SEHNR, CDR2 FQNEAQ (reference sequence). For the CDR3, the DNA is TGTGCCAGCAGCTCCCCGTACCGGGACAGGGAGGATCTTAGCTATGGCTACACCTTC. Protein: CASSSPYRDREDLSYGYTF.